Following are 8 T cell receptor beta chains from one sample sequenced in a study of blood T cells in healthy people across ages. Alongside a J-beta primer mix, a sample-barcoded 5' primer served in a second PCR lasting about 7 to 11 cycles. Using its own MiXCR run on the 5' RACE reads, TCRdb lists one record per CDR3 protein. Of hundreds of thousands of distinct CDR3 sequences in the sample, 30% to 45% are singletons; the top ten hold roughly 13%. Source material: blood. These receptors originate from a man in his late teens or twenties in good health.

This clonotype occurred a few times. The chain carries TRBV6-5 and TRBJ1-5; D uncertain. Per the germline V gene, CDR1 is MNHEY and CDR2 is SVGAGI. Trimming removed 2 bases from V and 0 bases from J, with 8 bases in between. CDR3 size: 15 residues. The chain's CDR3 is CASSYAGASNQPQHF. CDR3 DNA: TGTGCCAGCAGTTACGCCGGAGCTAGCAATCAGCCCCAGCATTTT.

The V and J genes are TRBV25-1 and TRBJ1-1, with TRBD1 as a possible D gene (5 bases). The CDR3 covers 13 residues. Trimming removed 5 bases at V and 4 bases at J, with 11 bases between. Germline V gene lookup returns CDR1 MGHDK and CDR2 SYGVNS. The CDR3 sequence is CASSPWGFTEAFF. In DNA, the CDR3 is TGTGCCAGCAGTCCCTGGGGGTTCACTGAAGCTTTCTTT.

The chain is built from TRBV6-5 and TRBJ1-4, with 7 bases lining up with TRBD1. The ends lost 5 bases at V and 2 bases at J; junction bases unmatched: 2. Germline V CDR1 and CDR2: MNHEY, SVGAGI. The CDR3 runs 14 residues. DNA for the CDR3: TGTGCCAGCAGTGGGGGACAGACTAATGAAAAACTGTTTTTT. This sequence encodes CASSGGQTNEKLFF.

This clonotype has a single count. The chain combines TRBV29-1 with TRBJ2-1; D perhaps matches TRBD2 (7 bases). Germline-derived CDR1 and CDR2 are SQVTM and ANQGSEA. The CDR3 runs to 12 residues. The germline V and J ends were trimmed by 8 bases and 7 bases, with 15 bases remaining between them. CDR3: CSLAGAVNEQFF. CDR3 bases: TGCAGCCTGGCGGGGGCCGTTAATGAGCAGTTCTTC.

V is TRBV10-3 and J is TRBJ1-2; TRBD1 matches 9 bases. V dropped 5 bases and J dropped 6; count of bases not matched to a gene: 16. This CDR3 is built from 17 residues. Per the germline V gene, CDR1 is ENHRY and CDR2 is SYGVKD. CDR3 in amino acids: CAISNTLLDRGRNGYTF. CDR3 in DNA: TGTGCCATCAGTAACACTTTATTAGACAGGGGGAGAAATGGCTACACCTTC.

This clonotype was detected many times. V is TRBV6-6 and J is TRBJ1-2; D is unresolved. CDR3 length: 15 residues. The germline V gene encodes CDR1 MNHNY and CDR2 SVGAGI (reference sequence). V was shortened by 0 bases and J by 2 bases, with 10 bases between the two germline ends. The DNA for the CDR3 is TGTGCCAGCAGTTACTCGTCGGGAAACAACTATGGCTACACCTTC. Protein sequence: CASSYSSGNNYGYTF.

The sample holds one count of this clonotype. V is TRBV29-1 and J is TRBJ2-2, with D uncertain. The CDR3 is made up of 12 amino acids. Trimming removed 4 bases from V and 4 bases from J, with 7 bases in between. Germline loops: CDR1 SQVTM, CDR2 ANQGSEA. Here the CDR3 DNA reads TGCAGCGTTGGATATGTCACCGGGGAGCTGTTTTTT. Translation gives CSVGYVTGELFF.

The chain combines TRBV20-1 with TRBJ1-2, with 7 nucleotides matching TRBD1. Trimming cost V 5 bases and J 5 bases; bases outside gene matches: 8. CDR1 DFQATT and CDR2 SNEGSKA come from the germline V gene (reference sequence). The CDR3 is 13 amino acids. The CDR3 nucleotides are TGCAGTGCTCGCGACAGGGTACGATATGGCTACACCTTC. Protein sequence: CSARDRVRYGYTF.